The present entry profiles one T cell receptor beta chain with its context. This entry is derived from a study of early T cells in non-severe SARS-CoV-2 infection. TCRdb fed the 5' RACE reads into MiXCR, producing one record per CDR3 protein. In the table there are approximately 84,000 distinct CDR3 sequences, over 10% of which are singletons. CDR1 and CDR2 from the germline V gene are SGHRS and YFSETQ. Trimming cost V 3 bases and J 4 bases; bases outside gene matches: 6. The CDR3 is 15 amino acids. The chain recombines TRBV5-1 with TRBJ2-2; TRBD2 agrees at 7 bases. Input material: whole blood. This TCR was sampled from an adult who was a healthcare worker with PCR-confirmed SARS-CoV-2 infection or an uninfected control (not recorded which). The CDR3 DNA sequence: TGCGCCAGCAGCTCAGAACCGGGGGGCACCGGGGAGCTGTTTTTT. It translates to CASSSEPGGTGELFF.